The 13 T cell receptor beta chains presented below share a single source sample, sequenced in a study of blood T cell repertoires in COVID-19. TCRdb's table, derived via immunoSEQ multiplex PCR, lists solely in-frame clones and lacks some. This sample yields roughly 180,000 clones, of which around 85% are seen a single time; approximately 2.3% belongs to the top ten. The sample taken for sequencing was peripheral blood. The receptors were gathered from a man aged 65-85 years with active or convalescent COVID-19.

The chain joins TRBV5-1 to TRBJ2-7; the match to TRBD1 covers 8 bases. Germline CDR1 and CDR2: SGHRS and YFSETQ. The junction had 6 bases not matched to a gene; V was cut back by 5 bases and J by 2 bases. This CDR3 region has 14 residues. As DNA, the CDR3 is TGCGCCAGCAGGCCGGGACAGGTGGCCTACGAGCAGTACTTC. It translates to CASRPGQVAYEQYF. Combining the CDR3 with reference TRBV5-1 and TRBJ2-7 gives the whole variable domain KAGVTQTPRYLIKTRGQQVTLSCSPISGHRSVSWYQQTPGQGLQFLFEYFSETQRNKGNFPGRFSGRQFSNSRSEMNVSTLELGDSALYLCASRPGQVAYEQYFGPGTRLTVT.

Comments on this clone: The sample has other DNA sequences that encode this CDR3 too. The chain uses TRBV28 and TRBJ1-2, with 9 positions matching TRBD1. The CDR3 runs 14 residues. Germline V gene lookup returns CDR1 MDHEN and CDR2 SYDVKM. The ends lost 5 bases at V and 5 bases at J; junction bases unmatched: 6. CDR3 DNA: TGTGCCAGCAGTCCGGGACAGGGTTCTTATGGCTACACCTTC. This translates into CASSPGQGSYGYTF.

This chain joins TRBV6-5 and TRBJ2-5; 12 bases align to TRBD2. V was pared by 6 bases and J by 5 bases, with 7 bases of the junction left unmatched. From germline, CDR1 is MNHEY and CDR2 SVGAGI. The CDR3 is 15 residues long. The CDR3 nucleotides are TGTGCCAGCAGCCTGACTAGCGGGAGTGCGGAGACCCAGTACTTC. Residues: CASSLTSGSAETQYF.

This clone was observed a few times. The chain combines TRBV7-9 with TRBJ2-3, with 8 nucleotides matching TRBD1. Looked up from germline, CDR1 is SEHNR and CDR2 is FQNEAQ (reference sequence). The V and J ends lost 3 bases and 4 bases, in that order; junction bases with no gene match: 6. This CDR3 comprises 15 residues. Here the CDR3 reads CASSFQGAIADTQYF. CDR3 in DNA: TGTGCCAGCAGCTTCCAGGGGGCCATTGCAGATACGCAGTATTTT.

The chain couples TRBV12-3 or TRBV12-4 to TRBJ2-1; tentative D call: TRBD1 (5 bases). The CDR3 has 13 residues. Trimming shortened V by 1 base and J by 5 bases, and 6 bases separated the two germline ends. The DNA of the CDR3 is TGTGCCAGCAGTTTAGGACAGCACAATGAGCAGTTCTTC. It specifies CASSLGQHNEQFF.

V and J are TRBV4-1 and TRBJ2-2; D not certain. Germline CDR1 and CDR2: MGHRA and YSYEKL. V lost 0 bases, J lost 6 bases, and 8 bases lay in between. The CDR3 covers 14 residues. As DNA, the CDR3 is TGCGCCAGCAGCCAAGAAACAGAATCCGGGGAGCTGTTTTTT. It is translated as CASSQETESGELFF.

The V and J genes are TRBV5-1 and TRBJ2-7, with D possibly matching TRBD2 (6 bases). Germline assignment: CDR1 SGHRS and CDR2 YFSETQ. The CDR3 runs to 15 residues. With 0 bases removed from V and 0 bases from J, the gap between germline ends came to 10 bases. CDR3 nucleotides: TGCGCCAGCAGCTTGGGGGGGACTTACTCCTACGAGCAGTACTTC. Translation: CASSLGGTYSYEQYF.

The CDR3 spells CASSFGGSLTGELFF. CDR3 DNA sequence: TGTGCCAGCAGCTTTGGCGGTTCCTTGACCGGGGAGCTGTTTTTT. The V and J genes are TRBV7-8 and TRBJ2-2; D is ambiguous. This CDR3 contains 15 residues. The V gene's germline CDR1 is SGHVS and CDR2 FQNEAQ. V shed 3 bases and J shed 5 bases, with 13 bases lying between them.

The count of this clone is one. The CDR3 bases are TGTGCCAGCAGCTTACTACGAGGGAGTAGTTACAATGAGCAGTTCTTC. This translates into CASSLLRGSSYNEQFF. The rearrangement links TRBV11-2 to TRBJ2-1, with D possibly matching TRBD2 (5 bases). CDR1 is SGHAT, CDR2 FQNNGV, per germline. The CDR3 sequence is 16 residues long. V lost 2 bases and J lost 4, with 15 bases in between. Using reference TRBV11-2 and TRBJ2-1 for the parts outside the CDR3, the full variable domain is EAGVAQSPRYKIIEKRQSVAFWCNPISGHATLYWYQQILGQGPKLLIQFQNNGVVDDSQLPKDRFSAERLKGVDSTLKIQPAKLEDSAVYLCASSLLRGSSYNEQFFGPGTRLTVL.

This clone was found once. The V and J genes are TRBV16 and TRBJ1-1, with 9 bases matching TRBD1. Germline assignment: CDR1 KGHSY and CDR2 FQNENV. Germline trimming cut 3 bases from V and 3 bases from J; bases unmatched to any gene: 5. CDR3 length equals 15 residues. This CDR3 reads CASSHAGQGDTEAFF. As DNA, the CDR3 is TGTGCCAGCAGCCACGCGGGACAGGGTGACACTGAAGCTTTCTTT.

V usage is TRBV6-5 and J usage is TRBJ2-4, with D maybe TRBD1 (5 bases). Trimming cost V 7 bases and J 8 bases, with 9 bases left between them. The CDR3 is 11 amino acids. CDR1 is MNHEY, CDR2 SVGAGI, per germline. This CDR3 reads CASTKGDIQYF. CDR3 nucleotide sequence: TGTGCCAGCACCAAAGGGGACATTCAGTACTTC.

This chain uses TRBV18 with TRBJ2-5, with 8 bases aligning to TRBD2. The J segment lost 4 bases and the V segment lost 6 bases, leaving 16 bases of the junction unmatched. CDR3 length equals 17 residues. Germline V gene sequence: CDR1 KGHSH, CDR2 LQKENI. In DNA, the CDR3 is TGTGCCAGCTCCCCCTCCGGACCGGGACTAGGAGGAGAGACCCAGTACTTC. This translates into CASSPSGPGLGGETQYF. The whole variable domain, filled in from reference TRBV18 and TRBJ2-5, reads NAGVMQNPRHLVRRRGQEARLRCSPMKGHSHVYWYRQLPEEGLKFMVYLQKENIIDESGMPKERFSAEFPKEGPSILRIQQVVRGDSAAYFCASSPSGPGLGGETQYFGPGTRLLVL.

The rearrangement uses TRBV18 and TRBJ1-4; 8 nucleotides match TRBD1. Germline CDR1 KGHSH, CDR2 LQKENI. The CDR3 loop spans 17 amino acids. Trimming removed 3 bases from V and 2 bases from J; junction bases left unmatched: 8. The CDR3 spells CASSPRGRGPTNEKLFF. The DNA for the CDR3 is TGTGCCAGCTCACCCCGTGGCAGGGGGCCGACTAATGAAAAACTGTTTTTT.